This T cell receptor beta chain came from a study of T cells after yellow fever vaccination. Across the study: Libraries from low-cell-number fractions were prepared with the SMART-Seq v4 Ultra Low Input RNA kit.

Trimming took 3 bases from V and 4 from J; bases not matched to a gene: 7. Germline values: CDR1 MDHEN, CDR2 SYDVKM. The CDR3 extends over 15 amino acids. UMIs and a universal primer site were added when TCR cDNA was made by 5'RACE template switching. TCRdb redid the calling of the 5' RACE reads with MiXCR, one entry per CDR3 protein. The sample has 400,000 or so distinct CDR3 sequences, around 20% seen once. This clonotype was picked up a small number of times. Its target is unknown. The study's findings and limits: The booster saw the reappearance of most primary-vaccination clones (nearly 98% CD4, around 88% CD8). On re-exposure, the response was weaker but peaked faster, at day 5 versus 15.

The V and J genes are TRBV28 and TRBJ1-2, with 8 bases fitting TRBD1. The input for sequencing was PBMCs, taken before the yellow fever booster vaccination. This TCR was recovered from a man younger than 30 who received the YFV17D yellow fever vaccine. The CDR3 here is CASSFEQGDVYGYTF. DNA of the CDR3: TGTGCCAGCAGTTTCGAACAGGGGGATGTCTATGGCTACACCTTC.